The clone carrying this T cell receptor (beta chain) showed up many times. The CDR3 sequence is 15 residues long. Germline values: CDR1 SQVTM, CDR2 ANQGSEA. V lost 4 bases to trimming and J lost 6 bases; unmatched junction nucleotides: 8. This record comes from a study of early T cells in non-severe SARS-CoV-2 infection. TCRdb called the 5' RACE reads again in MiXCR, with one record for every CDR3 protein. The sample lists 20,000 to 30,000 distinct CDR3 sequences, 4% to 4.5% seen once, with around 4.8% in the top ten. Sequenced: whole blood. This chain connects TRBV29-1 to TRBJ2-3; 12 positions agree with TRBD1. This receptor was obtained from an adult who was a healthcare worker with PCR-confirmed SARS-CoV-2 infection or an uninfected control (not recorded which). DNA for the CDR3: TGCAGCGTTGCGGGGACAGGGGGCGCCTTCGATACGCAGTATTTT. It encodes CSVAGTGGAFDTQYF.